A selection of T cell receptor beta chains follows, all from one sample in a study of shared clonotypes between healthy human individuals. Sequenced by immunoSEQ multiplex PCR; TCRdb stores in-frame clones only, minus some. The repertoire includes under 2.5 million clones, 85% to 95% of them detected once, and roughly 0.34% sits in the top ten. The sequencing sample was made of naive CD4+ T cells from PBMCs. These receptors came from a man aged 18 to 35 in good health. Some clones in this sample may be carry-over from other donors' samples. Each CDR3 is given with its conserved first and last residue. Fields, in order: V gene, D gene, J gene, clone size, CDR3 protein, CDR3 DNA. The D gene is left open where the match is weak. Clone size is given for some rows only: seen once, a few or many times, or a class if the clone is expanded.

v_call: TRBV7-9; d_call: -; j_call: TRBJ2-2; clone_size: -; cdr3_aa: CASSLGLGNTGELFF; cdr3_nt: TGTGCCAGCAGCTTAGGACTGGGGAACACCGGGGAGCTGTTTTTT
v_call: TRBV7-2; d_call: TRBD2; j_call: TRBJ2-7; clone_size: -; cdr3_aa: CASSFRTSGRPSYEQYF; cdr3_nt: TGTGCCAGCAGCTTCCGGACTAGCGGGAGGCCCTCCTACGAGCAGTACTTC
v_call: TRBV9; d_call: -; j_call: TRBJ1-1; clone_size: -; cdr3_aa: CASNPQGNTEAFF; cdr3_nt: TGTGCCAGCAACCCACAGGGGAACACTGAAGCTTTCTTT
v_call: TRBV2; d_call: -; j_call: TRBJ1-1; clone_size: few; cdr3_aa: CASTVEGAAEAFF; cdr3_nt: TGTGCCAGCACGGTAGAGGGCGCAGCTGAAGCTTTCTTT
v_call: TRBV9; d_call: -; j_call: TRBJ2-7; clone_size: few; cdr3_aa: CASSVGVDPPYF; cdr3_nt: TGTGCCAGCAGCGTAGGGGTAGACCCCCCGTACTTC
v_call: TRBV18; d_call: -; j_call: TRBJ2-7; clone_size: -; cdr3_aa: CASSPLPAPSEQYF; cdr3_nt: TGTGCCAGCTCCCCCCTACCAGCCCCGTCCGAGCAGTACTTC
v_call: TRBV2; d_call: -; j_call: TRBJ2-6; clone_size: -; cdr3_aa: CASSELGQAGANVLTF; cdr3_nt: TGTGCCAGCAGCGAGCTTGGGCAGGCTGGGGCCAACGTCCTGACTTTC
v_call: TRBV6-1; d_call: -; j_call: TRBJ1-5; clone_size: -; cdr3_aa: CASRASYQPQHF; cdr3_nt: TGTGCCAGCAGAGCCTCCTATCAGCCCCAGCATTTT
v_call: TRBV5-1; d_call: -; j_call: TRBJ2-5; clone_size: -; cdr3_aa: CASSLGRKETQYF; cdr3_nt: TGCGCCAGCAGCCTGGGCCGAAAAGAGACCCAGTACTTC
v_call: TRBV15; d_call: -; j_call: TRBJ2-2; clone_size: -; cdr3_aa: CATSQKPGELFF; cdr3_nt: TGTGCCACCAGCCAAAAACCTGGGGAGCTGTTTTTT
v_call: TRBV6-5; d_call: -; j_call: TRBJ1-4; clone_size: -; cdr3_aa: CASGWEGGPEKLFF; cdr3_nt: TGTGCCAGCGGGTGGGAGGGAGGTCCGGAAAAACTGTTTTTT
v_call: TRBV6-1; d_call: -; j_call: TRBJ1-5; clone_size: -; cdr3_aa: CASSNSGVNNQPQHF; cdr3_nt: TGTGCCAGCAGCAATTCCGGGGTAAACAATCAGCCCCAGCATTTT
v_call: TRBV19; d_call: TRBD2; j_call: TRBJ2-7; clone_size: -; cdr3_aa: CASSIKAGGNPYEQYF; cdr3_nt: TGTGCCAGTAGTATAAAAGCGGGGGGGAATCCCTACGAGCAGTACTTC
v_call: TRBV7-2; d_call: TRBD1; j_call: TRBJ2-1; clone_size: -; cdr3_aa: CASKATGGRYEQFF; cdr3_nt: TGTGCCAGCAAAGCCACAGGGGGAAGATATGAGCAGTTCTTC
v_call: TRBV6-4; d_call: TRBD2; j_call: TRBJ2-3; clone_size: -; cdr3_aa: CASSASSGSSTDTQYF; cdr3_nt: TGTGCCAGCAGTGCCTCTAGCGGGAGTAGCACAGATACGCAGTATTTT